The rows below give T cell receptor beta chains drawn from one sample of a study of blood T cell repertoires in COVID-19. TCRdb's table, derived via immunoSEQ multiplex PCR, lists solely in-frame clones and lacks some. The profile shows roughly 400,000 clones, roughly 88% of them singletons. The sequencing input was PBMCs or T cells enriched from blood (not recorded which). These receptors all stem from a woman aged 18-29 years who had been exposed to COVID-19. CDR3s leave out the opening cysteine and the closing phenylalanine or tryptophan. The D gene is left open where the match is weak.

J gene	D gene	V gene	CDR3 protein
TRBJ1-1	.	TRBV28	ASSNRVVKNTEAF
TRBJ2-1	.	TRBV28	ASSLWAGSGEQF
TRBJ2-2	.	TRBV4-2	ASSQGAGLSNTGELF
TRBJ1-4	TRBD1	TRBV4-3	ASSHLFTGGQNEKLF
TRBJ1-4	.	TRBV7-9	ASSPQGITNEKLF
TRBJ2-5	TRBD2	TRBV6-2/TRBV6-3	ASSLGLAGALETQY
TRBJ2-1	.	TRBV2	ASSDYGSSYNEQF
TRBJ1-2	.	TRBV20-1	SAREGYT
TRBJ2-7	.	TRBV5-1	ASSKRPDSLPYEQY
TRBJ1-2	.	TRBV28	ASRSGLPYGYT
TRBJ1-1	.	TRBV19	ASTRIDTMNTEAF
TRBJ2-3	TRBD1	TRBV18	ASSPQGATDTQY
TRBJ1-1	.	TRBV11-2	ASSLDPTVKAF
TRBJ1-2	TRBD1	TRBV11-2	ASSLVQGQGDYGYT
TRBJ2-2	.	TRBV5-4	ASSLGVENTGELF
TRBJ1-1	TRBD1	TRBV18	ASSPRQGSTEAF
TRBJ2-3	.	TRBV5-1	ASSLAGVADTQY
TRBJ2-2	.	TRBV5-4	ASSETYTGELF
TRBJ2-1	TRBD2	TRBV27	ASRGTRGVEEQF
TRBJ1-4	.	TRBV5-8	ASSLDRRGKEKLF
TRBJ2-3	.	TRBV2	ASRGGPGRTDTQY
TRBJ2-7	TRBD2	TRBV10-1	ASSEKTSGRPYEQY
TRBJ2-7	TRBD1	TRBV5-1	ASSWDRREQY
TRBJ2-6	TRBD1	TRBV6-5	ASSQGSAGANVLT
TRBJ1-5	.	TRBV28	ASSLQGQPQH
TRBJ1-1	TRBD1	TRBV7-9	ASTHRGKTEAF